This T cell receptor (beta chain) emerged from a study of blood T cell repertoires in COVID-19. TCRdb's table, derived via immunoSEQ multiplex PCR, lists solely in-frame clones and lacks some. The sample lists some 300,000 clones; about nine tenths were seen once. Specimen: PBMCs or T cells enriched from blood (not recorded which). This receptor was taken from a woman aged 40 to 50 who had recovered from COVID-19.

The CDR3 DNA follows: TGTGCCAGCTCACCGGGACTAGCGGGACGAGAGACCCAGTACTTC. Its translation is CASSPGLAGRETQYF. This sequence joins TRBV18 and TRBJ2-5; 13 bases fit TRBD2. Germline CDR1 and CDR2: KGHSH and LQKENI. Trimming at V came to 3 bases and at J to 4 bases, leaving 2 bases not matched to a gene. This CDR3 has 15 residues.